This entry lists 21 T cell receptor beta chains sequenced from one sample in a study of spatial heterogeneity in lung cancer. Specified time point: sample taken at primary tumor resection. Which antigens these TCRs recognize remains unknown. TCRdb analysed the 5' RACE reads with MiXCR anew, one entry per CDR3 protein. The table has more than 15,000 distinct CDR3 sequences, 5% to 7.5% seen once; the top ten hold around 7%. Regarding the study as a whole: Expanded intratumoral alpha and beta TCR counts tracked tumor mutation counts.

The sample here was lung tumor tissue, taken at surgery. Receptors originate from a male donor with early-stage non-small cell lung cancer.

This clonotype was observed many times. This beta chain lies outside the target of a library built for alpha chains; its clone size means little. The chain carries TRBV6-5 and TRBJ1-6, with 8 positions matching TRBD1. V lost 4 bases, J lost 10 bases, and 9 bases stayed unmatched. The V gene's germline CDR1 is MNHEY and CDR2 SVGAGI. This CDR3 region has 15 residues. The CDR3 reads CASSFGQGFRSPLHF. CDR3 bases: TGTGCCAGCAGTTTCGGACAGGGTTTCAGGTCACCCCTCCACTTT.

There are many counts of this clonotype. This beta chain turned up in a library designed for alpha chains; as an off-target read, its abundance says little. V usage is TRBV29-1 and J usage is TRBJ2-1; 9 bases align to TRBD1. The CDR3 totals 12 residues. Germline V lookup: CDR1 SQVTM, CDR2 ANQGSEA. J lost 8 bases, V lost 6 bases, and 5 bases had no gene match. The CDR3 spells CSVHRGRDEQFF. Written as DNA, the CDR3 is TGCAGCGTGCACAGGGGGCGCGATGAGCAGTTCTTC.

This clonotype came up many times. Found in a library prepared for alpha chains, this beta chain is an off-target read, and its abundance has little meaning. V is TRBV7-8 and J is TRBJ1-5, with D possibly being TRBD1 (5 bases). The CDR3 loop spans 14 amino acids. Looked up from germline, CDR1 is SGHVS and CDR2 is FQNEAQ. Trimming left V 6 bases short and J 0 bases short, with 9 bases between. The CDR3 DNA follows: TGTGCCAGCAGGCAGGGCTATAGCAATCAGCCCCAGCATTTT. It specifies CASRQGYSNQPQHF.

Ten or more counts support this clonotype. This beta chain slipped into a library made for alpha chains as a stray read, so its size is not meaningful. This chain links TRBV7-9 with TRBJ1-2; 8 bases map to TRBD1. V dropped 5 bases and J dropped 4; count of bases not matched to a gene: 9. CDR1 is SEHNR and CDR2 is FQNEAQ in the germline V gene (reference sequence). The length of the CDR3 is 15 residues. CDR3 amino acids: CASSAPSGGVYGYTF. Written as DNA, the CDR3 is TGTGCCAGCAGCGCTCCCTCAGGGGGCGTCTATGGCTACACCTTC. The whole variable domain, remainder taken from reference TRBV7-9 and TRBJ1-2, is DTGVSQNPRHKITKRGQNVTFRCDPISEHNRLYWYRQTLGQGPEFLTYFQNEAQLEKSRLLSDRFSAERPKGSFSTLEIQRTEQGDSAMYLCASSAPSGGVYGYTFGSGTRLTVV.

This clonotype was seen many times. The library was designed around alpha chains, so this beta chain is a stray read whose abundance carries little weight. The chain has TRBV28 and TRBJ2-1, with 13 bases that match TRBD2. The V gene end was trimmed by 4 bases and the J gene end by 7 bases; junction bases not matched to a gene: 4. This CDR3 is 15 amino acids long. Germline V CDR1 and CDR2: MDHEN, SYDVKM. The CDR3 nucleotides read TGTGCCAGCAGTTCCCCGGGACTAGCGGGGAATGAGCAGTTCTTC. It translates to CASSSPGLAGNEQFF.

The table lists this clonotype with many counts. Found in a library prepared for alpha chains, this beta chain is an off-target read, and its abundance has little meaning. V and J are TRBV27 and TRBJ2-5; the D gene is possibly TRBD2 (5 bases). The germline V and J ends were trimmed by 6 bases and 4 bases, with 12 bases remaining between them. CDR1 MNHEY and CDR2 SMNVEV come from the germline V gene (reference sequence). The CDR3 contains 13 residues. The CDR3 here is CASSLTEGETQYF. The CDR3 nucleotides read TGTGCCAGCAGCCTCACAGAGGGAGAGACCCAGTACTTC.

This clonotype has a count of ten or more. Little can be read into the size of this beta chain, an off-target read in a library designed for alpha chains. The chain joins TRBV29-1 to TRBJ2-2; the match to TRBD1 covers 11 bases. CDR3 length equals 15 residues. V dropped 7 bases and J dropped 3; count of bases not matched to a gene: 7. Germline values: CDR1 SQVTM, CDR2 ANQGSEA. CDR3 coding DNA: TGCAGCGCGTCTTGGGGACAGGGGGACACCGGGGAGCTGTTTTTT. It yields the protein CSASWGQGDTGELFF.

This clonotype was seen repeatedly, ten times or more. Because this beta chain is a stray read in a library intended to capture alpha chains, its abundance should not be given much weight. The genes are TRBV20-1 and TRBJ2-7; D not resolved. The ends were cut back, 0 bases at V and 7 bases at J, with 7 bases in the middle. CDR3 size: 11 residues. CDR1 is DFQATT, CDR2 SNEGSKA, per germline (reference sequence). The DNA of the CDR3 is TGCAGTGCTAGAGATTTCGGGGAGCAGTACTTC. Its translation: CSARDFGEQYF.

This clonotype was picked up many times. This beta chain was picked up by a library intended for alpha chains and is off target, so its count carries little meaning. The chain combines TRBV20-1 with TRBJ2-7; D unclear. CDR1 DFQATT and CDR2 SNEGSKA come from the germline V gene (reference sequence). This CDR3 is built from 11 residues. V was cut by 6 bases and J by 5 bases, with 11 bases left in between. CDR3 loop: CSAPTIHEQYF. CDR3 DNA sequence: TGCAGTGCCCCCACCATACACGAGCAGTACTTC.

Ten or more counts support this clonotype. This beta chain lies outside the target of a library built for alpha chains; its clone size means little. The chain carries TRBV4-2 and TRBJ1-5, with 7 positions matching TRBD1. Trimming cost V 4 bases and J 7 bases; bases outside gene matches: 7. CDR1 LGHNA and CDR2 YNFKEQ come from the germline V gene. This CDR3 is built from 14 residues. CDR3 sequence reads: CASSPNRGRQPQHF. The CDR3 DNA is TGTGCCAGCAGCCCGAACAGGGGAAGGCAGCCCCAGCATTTT.

This clonotype was seen at least ten times. Little can be read into the size of this beta chain, an off-target read in a library designed for alpha chains. This sequence joins TRBV2 and TRBJ1-1, with D possibly matching TRBD1 (5 bases). The V end was cut by 7 bases, the J end by 4 bases, with 10 bases between. The CDR3 contains 12 residues. Looked up from germline, CDR1 is SNHLY and CDR2 is FYNNEI. DNA of the CDR3: TGTGCCAGCAATGGACAAACCACTGAAGCTTTCTTT. It specifies CASNGQTTEAFF.

In this sample, this clonotype turned up a few times. The size of this beta chain means little, since it is a stray read in a library made for alpha chains. V usage is TRBV20-1 and J usage is TRBJ1-4; D unclear. V shed 1 base and J shed 0 bases, with 6 bases lying between them. This CDR3 has 14 amino acids. Germline assignment: CDR1 DFQATT and CDR2 SNEGSKA (reference sequence). The CDR3 loop reads CSARADATNEKLFF. As DNA, the CDR3 is TGCAGTGCTAGAGCAGACGCAACTAATGAAAAACTGTTTTTT.

This clonotype was observed many times. Within a library made for alpha chains, this beta chain is off target, and its count is uninformative. The chain carries TRBV5-5 and TRBJ2-5; TRBD2 matches 12 bases. The CDR3 length is 14 residues. With 6 bases clipped from V and 5 bases from J, the junction kept 5 bases outside the gene matches. The germline gives CDR1 SGHKS, CDR2 YYEKEE (reference sequence). CDR3 nucleotides: TGTGCCAGCATTCTAGCGGGGGGGCTGGAGACCCAGTACTTC. Protein product: CASILAGGLETQYF.

This clonotype was detected many times. As an off-target read in a library built for alpha chains, this beta chain has a frequency of little significance. V and J are TRBV29-1 and TRBJ1-1; D perhaps matches TRBD1 (5 bases). Deletions cut 4 bases from V and 1 base from J, with 10 bases between. Germline V gene sequence: CDR1 SQVTM, CDR2 ANQGSEA. CDR3 size: 13 residues. The CDR3 nucleotides read TGCAGCGTTGCTGGGGCGGCGAACACTGAAGCTTTCTTT. It translates to CSVAGAANTEAFF.

This clonotype has ten or more counts. Because the library targeted alpha chains, this beta chain is an off-target read whose size means little. V is TRBV20-1 and J is TRBJ2-5; 7 bases fit TRBD1. Germline V CDR1 and CDR2: DFQATT, SNEGSKA (reference sequence). The V and J ends lost 6 bases and 0 bases, in that order; junction bases with no gene match: 10. The CDR3 length is 15 residues. CDR3: CSARIDREYQETQYF. As DNA, the CDR3 is TGCAGTGCAAGAATCGACAGGGAGTACCAAGAGACCCAGTACTTC.

This clonotype was recorded many times. With the library built for alpha chains, this beta chain is off target and its frequency is not meaningful. This chain links TRBV5-1 with TRBJ2-5; D is perhaps TRBD2 (5 bases). V lost 0 bases to trimming and J lost 5 bases, with 11 bases between them. The CDR3 covers 14 residues. Germline CDR1 and CDR2: SGHRS and YFSETQ. In nucleotides, the CDR3 is TGCGCCAGCAGCTTGGTTGGCGGGTTCGAGACCCAGTACTTC. It specifies CASSLVGGFETQYF.

This clonotype showed up many times. The library was designed around alpha chains, so this beta chain is a stray read whose abundance carries little weight. The genes are TRBV7-9 and TRBJ2-7, with D unclear. Germline values: CDR1 SEHNR, CDR2 FQNEAQ (reference sequence). V was shortened by 2 bases and J by 0 bases, with 17 bases between the two germline ends. The CDR3 covers 17 residues. As DNA, the CDR3 is TGTGCCAGCAGCTTAAAGGTTCCCTCCCGGAGCTCCTACGAGCAGTACTTC. It yields the protein CASSLKVPSRSSYEQYF.

This clonotype was counted at least ten times. Since it is a stray read in a library aimed at alpha chains, this beta chain has a size that is not meaningful. The rearrangement uses TRBV3-1 and TRBJ2-5; D is ambiguous. Trimming pared 4 bases from V and 5 bases from J, leaving 8 bases between. Looked up from germline, CDR1 is LGHDT and CDR2 is YNNKEL (reference sequence). The CDR3 length is 12 residues. CDR3: CASSRMEETQYF. In DNA form, the CDR3 reads TGTGCCAGCAGCCGTATGGAGGAGACCCAGTACTTC.

This clonotype has ten or more counts. Since the library was made to target alpha chains, this beta chain is a stray read and its abundance is not meaningful. This rearrangement joins TRBV20-1 to TRBJ2-1, with TRBD2 identical over 8 bases. J lost 6 bases, V lost 0 bases, and 4 bases had no gene match. Germline V gene lookup returns CDR1 DFQATT and CDR2 SNEGSKA (reference sequence). This CDR3 is 14 amino acids long. The CDR3 reads CSARDGRESNEQFF. Written as DNA, the CDR3 is TGCAGTGCTAGAGACGGGAGGGAGAGCAATGAGCAGTTCTTC.

This clonotype was found many times. This beta chain lies outside the target of a library built for alpha chains; its clone size means little. The chain uses TRBV20-1 and TRBJ1-2, with a possible D match to TRBD1 (5 bases). V shed 1 base and J shed 3 bases, with 9 bases lying between them. CDR3 length: 13 residues. The germline V gene encodes CDR1 DFQATT and CDR2 SNEGSKA (reference sequence). The DNA for the CDR3 is TGCAGTGCTAGAGGGACGGGGCACTATGGCTACACCTTC. Protein: CSARGTGHYGYTF.

Remarks on this clonotype: A single base separates this from a much larger clone, so it may be a read error. No conserved phenylalanine or tryptophan ends this CDR3, so it is likely a read error. This beta chain appears as a stray read in a library generated for alpha chains; its size is not informative. This sequence joins TRBV3-1 and TRBJ2-3; no clear D. Trimming cost V 3 bases and J 4 bases, with 2 bases left between them. The germline V gene encodes CDR1 LGHDT and CDR2 YNNKEL (reference sequence). CDR3 length: 11 residues. The CDR3 DNA reads TGTGCCAGCAGCCAGGCAGATACGCAGTATCTT. It translates to CASSQADTQYL.